These T cell receptor beta chains were read from a single sample in a study of human T cells and chemical hapten exposure. TCRdb re-called the RACE reads through MiXCR, storing one row per CDR3 protein. The sample has tens of thousands of distinct CDR3 sequences; roughly 12% are singletons. The sample consisted of whole blood, taken in connection with sensitization to the hapten diphenylcyclopropenone (DPC). These receptors all stem from a woman in her thirties with alopecia areata. Some clones in this sample may be carry-over from other donors' samples. Each CDR3 is given with its conserved first and last residue. The D gene is left open where the match is weak. Clone size appears in some rows only: once, few, many, or a class for an expanded clone.

>NA|TRBV4-2|14|TRBJ2-7|TRBD1
CASSPRTGSYEQYF
TGTGCCAGCAGCCCACGGACAGGAAGCTACGAGCAGTACTTC
>many|TRBV27|16|TRBJ2-5|TRBD2
CASSSLAGVVQETQYF
TGTGCCAGCAGTTCACTAGCGGGGGTGGTCCAAGAGACCCAGTACTTC
>NA|TRBV4-1|13|TRBJ2-1|NA
CASSQTPYNEQFF
TGCGCCAGCAGCCAGACCCCATACAATGAGCAGTTCTTC
>NA|TRBV20-1|14|TRBJ1-5|TRBD1
CSASGGVKNQPQHF
TGCAGTGCATCAGGGGGCGTAAAAAATCAGCCCCAGCATTTT
>many|TRBV18|15|TRBJ1-4|NA
CASSPPTRAEEKLFF
TGTGCCAGCTCACCTCCGACCCGGGCGGAGGAAAAACTGTTTTTT
>once|TRBV7-9|15|TRBJ2-1|TRBD1
CASSLGQGVRDEQFF
TGTGCCAGCAGCTTAGGCCAGGGGGTCCGCGATGAGCAGTTCTTC
>few|TRBV7-8|14|TRBJ2-5|NA
CASSFFTTGETQYF
TGTGCCAGCAGCTTTTTCACGACTGGGGAGACCCAGTACTTC
>few|TRBV29-1|14|TRBJ2-3|TRBD1
CSVSGQDSTDTQYF
TGCAGCGTCTCCGGACAGGACAGCACAGATACGCAGTATTTT
>NA|TRBV6-5|16|TRBJ1-4|TRBD1
CASSYQPGQGWEKLFF
TGTGCCAGCAGTTATCAACCGGGACAGGGGTGGGAAAAACTGTTTTTT
>many|TRBV20-1|12|TRBJ1-5|NA
CSASIGSQPQHF
TGCAGTGCTAGCATAGGGAGTCAGCCCCAGCATTTT
>few|TRBV18|14|TRBJ2-5|NA
CASSQNRRVETQYF
TGTGCCAGCTCACAAAACAGACGGGTAGAGACCCAGTACTTC
>many|TRBV7-8|12|TRBJ2-3|NA
CASSPRPDTQYF
TGTGCCAGCAGCCCCCGCCCAGATACGCAGTATTTT
>few|TRBV4-3|15|TRBJ2-7|NA
CASSPGRLGDYEQYF
TGCGCCAGCAGCCCAGGGAGACTAGGGGACTACGAGCAGTACTTC